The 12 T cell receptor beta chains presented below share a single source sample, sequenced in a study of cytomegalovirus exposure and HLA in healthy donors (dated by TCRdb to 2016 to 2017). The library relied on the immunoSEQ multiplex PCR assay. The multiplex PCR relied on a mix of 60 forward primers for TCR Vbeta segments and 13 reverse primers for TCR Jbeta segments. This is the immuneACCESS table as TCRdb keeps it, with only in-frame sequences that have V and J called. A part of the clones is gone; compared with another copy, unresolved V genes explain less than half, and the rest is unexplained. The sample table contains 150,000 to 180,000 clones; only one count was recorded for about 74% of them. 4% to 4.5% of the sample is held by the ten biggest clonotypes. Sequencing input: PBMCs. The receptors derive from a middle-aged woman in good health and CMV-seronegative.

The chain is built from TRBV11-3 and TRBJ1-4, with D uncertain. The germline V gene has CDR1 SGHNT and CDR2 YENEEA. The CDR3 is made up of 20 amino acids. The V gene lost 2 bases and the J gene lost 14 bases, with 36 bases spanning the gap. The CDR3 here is CASSLIPQFYGIPQAVKLFF. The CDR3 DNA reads TGTGCCAGCAGCTTAATCCCCCAATTTTATGGGATCCCCCAAGCGGTAAAGCTGTTTTTT.

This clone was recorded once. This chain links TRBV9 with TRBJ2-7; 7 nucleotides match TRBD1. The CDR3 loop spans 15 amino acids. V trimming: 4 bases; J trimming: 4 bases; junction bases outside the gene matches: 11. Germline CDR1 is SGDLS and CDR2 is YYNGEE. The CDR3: CASSPRQGIGYEQYF. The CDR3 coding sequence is TGTGCCAGCAGCCCCCGACAGGGCATAGGTTACGAGCAGTACTTC.

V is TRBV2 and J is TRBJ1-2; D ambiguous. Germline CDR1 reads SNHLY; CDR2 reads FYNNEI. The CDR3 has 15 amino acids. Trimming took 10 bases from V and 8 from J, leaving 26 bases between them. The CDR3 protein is CAIPPAGEVWKGYTF. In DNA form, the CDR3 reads TGTGCCATCCCACCCGCCGGCGAGGTATGGAAGGGCTACACCTTC.

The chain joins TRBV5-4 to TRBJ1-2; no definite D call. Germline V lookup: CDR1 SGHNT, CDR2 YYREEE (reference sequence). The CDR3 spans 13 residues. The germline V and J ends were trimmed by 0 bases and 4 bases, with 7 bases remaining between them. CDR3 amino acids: CASSLDSPYGYTF. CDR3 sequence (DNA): TGTGCCAGCAGCTTGGACAGTCCCTATGGCTACACCTTC. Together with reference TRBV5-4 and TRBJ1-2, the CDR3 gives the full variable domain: ETGVTQSPTHLIKTRGQQVTLRCSSQSGHNTVSWYQQALGQGPQFIFQYYREEENGRGNFPPRFSGLQFPNYSSELNVNALELDDSALYLCASSLDSPYGYTFGSGTRLTVV.

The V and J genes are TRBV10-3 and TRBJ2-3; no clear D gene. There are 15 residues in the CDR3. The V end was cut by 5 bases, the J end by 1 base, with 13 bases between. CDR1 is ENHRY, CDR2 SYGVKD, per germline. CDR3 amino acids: CAISWADLGTDTQYF. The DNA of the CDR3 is TGTGCCATCAGTTGGGCAGATCTGGGCACAGATACGCAGTATTTT.

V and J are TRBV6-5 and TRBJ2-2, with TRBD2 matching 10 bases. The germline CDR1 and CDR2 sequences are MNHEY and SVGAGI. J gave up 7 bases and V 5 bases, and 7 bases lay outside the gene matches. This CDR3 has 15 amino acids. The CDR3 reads CASSPSGSRGGELFF. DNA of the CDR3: TGTGCCAGCAGTCCTAGCGGGAGTAGGGGCGGGGAGCTGTTTTTT.

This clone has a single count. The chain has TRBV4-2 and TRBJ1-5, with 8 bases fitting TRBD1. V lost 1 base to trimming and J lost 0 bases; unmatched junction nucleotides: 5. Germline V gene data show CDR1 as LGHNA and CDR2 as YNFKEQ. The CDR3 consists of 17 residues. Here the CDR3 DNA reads TGTGCCAGCAGCCAAGGTGCAGGGGGCGATAGCAATCAGCCCCAGCATTTT. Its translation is CASSQGAGGDSNQPQHF.

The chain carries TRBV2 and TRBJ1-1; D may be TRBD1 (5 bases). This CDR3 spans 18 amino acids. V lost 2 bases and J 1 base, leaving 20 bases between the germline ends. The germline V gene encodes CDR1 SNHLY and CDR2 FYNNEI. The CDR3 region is CASSEKVGPGGENTEAFF. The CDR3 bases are TGTGCCAGCAGTGAAAAAGTGGGACCGGGGGGGGAGAACACTGAAGCTTTCTTT. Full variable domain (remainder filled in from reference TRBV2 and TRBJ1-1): EPEVTQTPSHQVTQMGQEVILRCVPISNHLYFYWYRQILGQKVEFLVSFYNNEISEKSEIFDDQFSVERPDGSNFTLKIRSTKLEDSAMYFCASSEKVGPGGENTEAFFGQGTRLTVV.

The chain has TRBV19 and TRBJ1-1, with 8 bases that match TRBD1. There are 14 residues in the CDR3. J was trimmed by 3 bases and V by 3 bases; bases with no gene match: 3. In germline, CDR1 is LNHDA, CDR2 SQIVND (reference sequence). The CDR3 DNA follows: TGTGCCAGTAGTATCCTGGACAGGGACACTGAAGCTTTCTTT. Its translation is CASSILDRDTEAFF.

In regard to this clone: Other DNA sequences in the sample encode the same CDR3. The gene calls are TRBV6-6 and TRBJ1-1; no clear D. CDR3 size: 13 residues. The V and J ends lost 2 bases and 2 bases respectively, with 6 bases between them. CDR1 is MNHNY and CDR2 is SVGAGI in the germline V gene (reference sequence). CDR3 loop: CASSYAGNTEAFF. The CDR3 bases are TGTGCCAGCAGTTACGCAGGTAACACTGAAGCTTTCTTT.

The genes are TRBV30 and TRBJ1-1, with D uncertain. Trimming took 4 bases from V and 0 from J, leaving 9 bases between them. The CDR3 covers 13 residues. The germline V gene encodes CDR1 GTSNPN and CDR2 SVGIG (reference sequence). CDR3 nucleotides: TGTGCCTGGAAAGGGAGGATGAACACTGAAGCTTTCTTT. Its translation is CAWKGRMNTEAFF.

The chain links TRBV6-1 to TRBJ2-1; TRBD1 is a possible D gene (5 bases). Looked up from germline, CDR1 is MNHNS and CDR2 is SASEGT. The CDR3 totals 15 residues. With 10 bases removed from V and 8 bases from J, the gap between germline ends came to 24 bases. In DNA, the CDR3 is TGTGCCACCCAACAGGAAGGCAGGATGGTCGATGAGCAGTTCTTC. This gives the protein CATQQEGRMVDEQFF.